These 15 T cell receptor beta chains share one sample of origin, sequenced in a study of blood T cell repertoires in COVID-19. Using immunoSEQ multiplex PCR, the repertoire was profiled, and TCRdb retains in-frame clones only, with some absent. There are some 240,000 clones in the sample; 80% occur only once, and 13% lies in the top ten. Sequenced: peripheral blood. Receptors were obtained from a human donor in a cohort sampled during active COVID-19.

CDR3 sequence (DNA): TGTGCCAGCAGCTTAGAGGACAGGGGACCCATCTTGAACACTGAAGCTTTCTTT. This translates into CASSLEDRGPILNTEAFF. This chain joins TRBV11-3 and TRBJ1-1; 9 bases map to TRBD1. Germline values: CDR1 SGHNT, CDR2 YENEEA. With 0 bases clipped from V and 0 bases from J, the junction kept 8 bases outside the gene matches. This CDR3 is built from 18 residues.

The sample holds one count of this clone. The genes are TRBV3-1 (or the pseudogene TRBV3-2) and TRBJ1-2, with D possibly matching TRBD1 (5 bases). This CDR3 has 17 amino acids. Deletions cut 4 bases from V and 5 bases from J, with 23 bases between. Germline values: CDR1 LGHDT, CDR2 YNNKEL (reference sequence). The CDR3 region has the DNA TGTGCCAGCAGCCCAGCCATCTCAGGTGGGGGGGTATATGGCTACACCTTC. This sequence encodes CASSPAISGGGVYGYTF.

The chain carries TRBV28 and TRBJ1-1; possible D gene TRBD1, 5 bases. V lost 3 bases and J lost 6, with 8 bases in between. Germline V gene lookup returns CDR1 MDHEN and CDR2 SYDVKM. CDR3 length equals 12 residues. CDR3 loop: CASSLGGAEAFF. In nucleotides, the CDR3 is TGTGCCAGCAGTTTGGGGGGGGCTGAAGCTTTCTTT.

V gene TRBV11-3 combines with J gene TRBJ2-1, with 12 bases fitting TRBD2. The V segment lost 11 bases and the J segment 8 bases; nucleotides outside the gene matches: 13. The CDR3 loop spans 15 amino acids. The germline CDR1 and CDR2 sequences are SGHNT and YENEEA. The CDR3 sequence: CAFSPGLAGFDEQFF. The CDR3 region has the DNA TGTGCCTTTTCTCCGGGACTAGCGGGTTTTGATGAGCAGTTCTTC.

CDR3 protein: CASSRTGMAGELFF. CDR3 DNA sequence: TGTGCCAGCAGCCGGACAGGGATGGCCGGGGAGCTGTTTTTT. The rearrangement uses TRBV6-2 or TRBV6-3 and TRBJ2-2; 8 nucleotides agree with TRBD1. The V gene end was trimmed by 6 bases and the J gene end by 6 bases; junction bases not matched to a gene: 6. Germline assignment: CDR1 MNHEY and CDR2 SVGEGT. This CDR3 spans 14 amino acids.

V usage is TRBV7-2 and J usage is TRBJ1-5; 8 bases fit TRBD1. The CDR3 spans 16 residues. V lost 5 bases, J lost 1 base, and 7 bases stayed unmatched. Per germline, CDR1 SGHTA and CDR2 FQGNSA. CDR3 sequence: CASSTSTGVSNQPQHF. The CDR3, as DNA: TGTGCCAGCAGCACATCGACAGGGGTCAGCAATCAGCCCCAGCATTTT.

This clone was counted only a few times. The V gene is TRBV19, the J gene TRBJ1-6, with D unresolved. Germline CDR1 reads LNHDA; CDR2 reads SQIVND (reference sequence). Between the trimmed V and J ends, which lost 4 bases and 7 bases, there was a span of 8 bases. The CDR3 contains 13 residues. This CDR3 is CASSTELNSPLHF. In nucleotides, the CDR3 is TGTGCCAGTAGTACGGAGTTGAATTCACCCCTCCACTTT.

The table lists this clone with a count of one. The rearrangement joins TRBV13 to TRBJ2-7, with D possibly being TRBD2 (6 bases). This CDR3 region has 15 residues. V was shortened by 5 bases and J by 3 bases, with 17 bases between the two germline ends. Germline CDR1 and CDR2: PRHDT and FYEKMQ (reference sequence). The CDR3 DNA follows: TGTGCCAGCAGCCCGGGACTGCCCGGAGGCTACGAGCAGTACTTC. It is translated as CASSPGLPGGYEQYF.

This clone was picked up one time. The genes are TRBV19 and TRBJ1-1, with D hard to call. Germline CDR1 reads LNHDA; CDR2 reads SQIVND (reference sequence). The germline V and J ends were trimmed by 8 bases and 2 bases, with 12 bases remaining between them. There are 13 residues in the CDR3. This chain's CDR3 is CASEDSLNTEAFF. The DNA of the CDR3 is TGTGCCAGTGAGGACTCATTAAACACTGAAGCTTTCTTT. Variable domain in full (rest from reference TRBV19 and TRBJ1-1): DGGITQSPKYLFRKEGQNVTLSCEQNLNHDAMYWYRQDPGQGLRLIYYSQIVNDFQKGDIAEGYSVSREKKESFPLTVTSAQKNPTAFYLCASEDSLNTEAFFGQGTRLTVV.

This chain uses TRBV5-5 with TRBJ1-1; 7 positions match TRBD1. The CDR3 is 15 amino acids. The V gene's germline CDR1 is SGHKS and CDR2 YYEKEE (reference sequence). The V and J ends lost 2 bases and 0 bases, in that order; junction bases with no gene match: 4. The CDR3: CASSFYRGLNTEAFF. CDR3 sequence (DNA): TGTGCCAGCAGCTTCTACAGGGGACTGAACACTGAAGCTTTCTTT.

The chain combines TRBV27 with TRBJ1-6, with 9 bases aligning to TRBD1. The ends lost 5 bases at V and 7 bases at J; junction bases unmatched: 9. This CDR3 is built from 16 residues. The germline V gene encodes CDR1 MNHEY and CDR2 SMNVEV (reference sequence). The CDR3 sequence: CASSATSGTGNSPLHF. DNA for the CDR3: TGTGCCAGCAGTGCCACCTCCGGGACAGGGAATTCACCCCTCCACTTT.

To note about this clone: This clone may be a read error of a much larger clone one base away. The sample carries other DNA sequences with the same CDR3. V gene TRBV19 combines with J gene TRBJ2-2, with 7 nucleotides matching TRBD1. CDR1 and CDR2 from the germline V gene are LNHDA and SQIVND (reference sequence). This CDR3 has 17 amino acids. Trimming took 6 bases from V and 1 from J; bases not matched to a gene: 11. The CDR3 region has the DNA TGTGCCAGTAGGAGCGGACAGGTCCTATTGAACACCGGGGAGCTGTTTTTT. This gives the protein CASRSGQVLLNTGELFF.

The V gene is TRBV5-6, the J gene TRBJ1-1, with a tentative D call TRBD1 (6 bases). Trimming took off 0 bases at V and 4 bases at J, with 13 bases between the two ends. Germline V gene lookup returns CDR1 SGHDT and CDR2 YYEEEE. This CDR3 is 15 amino acids long. The CDR3 loop is CASSLGAEGGTEAFF. For the CDR3, the DNA is TGTGCCAGCAGCTTGGGGGCAGAAGGGGGCACTGAAGCTTTCTTT.

The rearrangement links TRBV28 to TRBJ1-5; TRBD1 is a possible D gene (5 bases). The CDR3 sequence is 12 residues long. The germline CDR1 and CDR2 sequences are MDHEN and SYDVKM. Trimming removed 6 bases at V and 5 bases at J, with 8 bases between. CDR3 in amino acids: CASSRVYQPQHF. The CDR3 coding sequence is TGTGCCAGCAGCAGGGTCTATCAGCCCCAGCATTTT.

J is TRBJ1-4 and V is TRBV29-1, with D unclear. Deletions cut 4 bases from V and 4 bases from J, with 13 bases between. The CDR3 runs 14 residues. CDR1 and CDR2 from the germline V gene are SQVTM and ANQGSEA. Written as DNA, the CDR3 is TGCAGCGTTGGCGAGGCGGTCGTTAATGAAAAACTGTTTTTT. It codes for CSVGEAVVNEKLFF.